This T cell receptor beta chain was observed in a study of T-cell reconstitution after alpha-beta-depleted transplantation in children. The CDR3 covers 17 residues. Germline CDR1 is SGHRS and CDR2 is YFSETQ. The V segment lost 1 base and the J segment 6 bases; nucleotides outside the gene matches: 10. In its sample, this clonotype was seen a few times. No antigen is known for it. This sample's TCRbeta library carried unique molecular identifier barcodes. TCRdb re-derived calls from the PCR reads in MiXCR, one entry per CDR3 protein. The data show 700,000 to 950,000 distinct CDR3 sequences, approximately 15% seen once. The study, taken as a whole, reports: Newly made T cells mostly supplied T-cell counts and diversity one year after transplant. From surviving recipient T cells and thymic progenitors came the high day-60 TCRbeta diversity observed in some patients. Alpha-beta T cells present about two months after transplant were reported to originate from several hundred expanded graft clones.

The clonotype originates from a male patient younger than 18 who had a stem cell transplant for acute lymphoblastic leukemia, so the T cells may come from the graft donor. The chain couples TRBV5-1 to TRBJ2-1; 10 nucleotides match TRBD2. The specimen was PBMCs, mostly from graft donor cells, collected 360 days after TCRalphabeta/CD19-depleted stem cell transplant. The CDR3 region has the DNA TGCGCCAGCAGCTTGCTCCTTAGCGGGAGGACAGTCAATGAGCAGTTCTTC. Its protein is CASSLLLSGRTVNEQFF.